The clone carrying this T cell receptor (beta chain) was seen at least ten times. TCRdb re-analysed the 5' RACE reads in MiXCR, keeping a single row per CDR3 protein. The table has about 62,000 distinct CDR3 sequences, about 4% seen once; the top ten hold about 2%. The data belong to a study of neurological immune-mediated disorders. The overall study: Relapsing-remitting disease was seen in most of the 34 multiple sclerosis patients, and secondary progressive disease was seen in 3.

The unsorted libraries were prepared from 2 million PBMCs (stored at -80 C). This TCR was sampled from a woman in her fifties or sixties with multiple sclerosis. Sequencing input: PBMCs.

CDR3 DNA: TGCAGTGCTAGCGAACTGTCGAGGGTTATGGCTGAAGCTTTCTTT. Protein: CSASELSRVMAEAFF. The V gene is TRBV20-1, the J gene TRBJ1-1; D remains ambiguous. V lost 3 bases and J 6 bases, leaving 20 bases between the germline ends. CDR3 length equals 15 residues. From germline, CDR1 is DFQATT and CDR2 SNEGSKA (reference sequence).